The 13 T cell receptor beta chains in this list originate from one sample, sequenced in a study of cytomegalovirus exposure and HLA in healthy donors (dated by TCRdb to the late 2010s). Library prep was done by the immunoSEQ multiplex PCR assay. The multiplex PCR relied on a mix of 60 forward primers for TCR Vbeta segments and 13 reverse primers for TCR Jbeta segments. TCRdb provides this immuneACCESS table in a form limited to in-frame rearrangements. Some clones are lacking; in checked studies, under half of them reflect an unresolved V gene, and why the rest are absent is not known. This sample has approximately 200,000 clones in its table, and 80% to 85% of those were observed once. Around 2.2% of the sample goes to the ten largest clones. Sequencing was performed on PBMCs. The receptor source for this set is a young woman in good health and CMV-seropositive.

The rearrangement uses TRBV15 and TRBJ2-1, with 9 bases lining up with TRBD2. J lost 9 bases, V lost 2 bases, and 8 bases had no gene match. This CDR3 is built from 15 residues. Germline V gives CDR1 LNHNV, CDR2 YYDKDF (reference sequence). For the CDR3, the DNA is TGTGCCACCAGCAGATCGGAAGCGGGGGGTGCTGAGCAGTTCTTC. Translated: CATSRSEAGGAEQFF.

The chain uses TRBV7-9 and TRBJ2-7, with D possibly TRBD1 on 5 matching bases. The CDR3 spans 11 residues. Germline CDR1 and CDR2: SEHNR and FQNEAQ (reference sequence). V was trimmed by 6 bases and J by 5 bases, leaving 8 bases between them. The CDR3 DNA reads as TGTGCCAGCAGTTGGGGCAACGAGCAGTACGTC. This translates into CASSWGNEQYV.

This rearrangement joins TRBV28 to TRBJ1-5; unclear D gene. The CDR3 length is 13 residues. With 6 bases removed from V and 5 bases from J, the gap between germline ends came to 11 bases. The germline V gene encodes CDR1 MDHEN and CDR2 SYDVKM. The CDR3 region is CASSREGYQPQHF. CDR3 nucleotides: TGTGCCAGCAGCCGGGAGGGATATCAGCCCCAGCATTTT.

J is TRBJ2-5 and V is TRBV5-4; D is unresolved. The J call may not be correct, given that the DNA end is closer to TRBJ2-7. This CDR3 region has 15 residues. Germline V lookup: CDR1 SGHNT, CDR2 YYREEE (reference sequence). CDR3 region: CASSLAWAAPYEQYF. CDR3 nucleotide sequence: TGTGCCAGCAGCTTGGCTTGGGCAGCACCCTACGAGCAGTACTTC.

This chain joins TRBV5-4 and TRBJ1-1; TRBD1 aligns across 8 bases. Germline CDR1 is SGHNT and CDR2 is YYREEE (reference sequence). V was clipped by 5 bases and J by 4 bases; unmatched bases: 1. This CDR3 is 12 amino acids long. In DNA, the CDR3 is TGTGCCAGCAGGACAGGGGCCACTGAAGCTTTCTTT. Protein product: CASRTGATEAFF.

The gene calls are TRBV6-5 and TRBJ2-5; 10 bases match TRBD1. The CDR3 length is 14 residues. Germline CDR1 MNHEY, CDR2 SVGAGI. J was trimmed by 5 bases and V by 6 bases; bases with no gene match: 6. CDR3 amino acids: CASSGTGAYETQYF. CDR3 bases: TGTGCCAGCAGCGGGACAGGGGCGTATGAGACCCAGTACTTC.

This clone was seen more than once but under ten times. This chain uses TRBV11-2 with TRBJ1-1; D unresolved. Per germline, CDR1 SGHAT and CDR2 FQNNGV. The length of the CDR3 is 13 residues. Trimming took off 0 bases at V and 5 bases at J, with 7 bases between the two ends. CDR3 protein: CASSLDRRTEAFF. The CDR3 DNA sequence: TGTGCCAGCAGCTTAGATCGGCGGACTGAAGCTTTCTTT.

V gene TRBV7-2 combines with J gene TRBJ2-5; D unresolved. The DNA end is more similar to TRBJ2-7, so the J call may be wrong. This CDR3 is 16 amino acids long. Per germline, CDR1 SGHTA and CDR2 FQGNSA. Here the CDR3 reads CASSLFFRNDGDEQYF. The CDR3 nucleotides read TGTGCCAGCAGCTTATTTTTCCGAAATGATGGAGACGAGCAGTACTTC.

The rearrangement links TRBV6-1 to TRBJ2-3, with TRBD2 as a possible D gene (7 bases). V dropped 5 bases and J dropped 5 bases, with 11 bases sitting between them. The CDR3 spans 13 residues. CDR1 and CDR2 (germline): MNHNS, SASEGT. This CDR3 reads CASSRGAGDTQYF. The CDR3 nucleotides are TGTGCCAGCAGTCGGGGGGCAGGAGATACGCAGTATTTT.

This clone was counted between two and nine times. This chain connects TRBV7-2 to TRBJ1-1; 8 bases are a match to TRBD1. The germline gives CDR1 SGHTA, CDR2 FQGNSA. This CDR3 comprises 14 residues. V lost 5 bases to trimming and J lost 3 bases; unmatched junction nucleotides: 5. In DNA form, the CDR3 reads TGTGCCAGCAGCCGAGACAGGGGAGACACTGAAGCTTTCTTT. Its translation is CASSRDRGDTEAFF.

The chain couples TRBV6-5 to TRBJ2-2, with 7 bases identical to TRBD1. Germline CDR1 is MNHEY and CDR2 is SVGAGI. The V segment lost 6 bases and the J segment 4 bases; nucleotides outside the gene matches: 8. The CDR3 is made up of 15 amino acids. The CDR3 DNA is TGTGCCAGCAGATCCAGGGGGTTCGGCACCGGGGAGCTGTTTTTT. Translation: CASRSRGFGTGELFF.

The J gene is TRBJ2-3, the V gene TRBV5-1, with D uncertain. CDR1 SGHRS and CDR2 YFSETQ come from the germline V gene. CDR3 length: 15 amino acids. Trimming removed 0 bases at V and 0 bases at J, with 8 bases between. The CDR3 nucleotides are TGCGCCAGCAGCTTGGAACAGACCAGCACAGATACGCAGTATTTT. Protein: CASSLEQTSTDTQYF.

The chain is built from TRBV19 and TRBJ1-5; a weak D match, TRBD1 (6 bases). V shed 6 bases and J shed 7 bases, with 19 bases lying between them. The CDR3 sequence is 15 residues long. Germline-derived CDR1 and CDR2 are LNHDA and SQIVND (reference sequence). The CDR3 region is CASSQTSGETQPQHF. The CDR3 DNA is TGTGCCAGTAGCCAGACCTCAGGGGAAACACAGCCCCAGCATTTT.